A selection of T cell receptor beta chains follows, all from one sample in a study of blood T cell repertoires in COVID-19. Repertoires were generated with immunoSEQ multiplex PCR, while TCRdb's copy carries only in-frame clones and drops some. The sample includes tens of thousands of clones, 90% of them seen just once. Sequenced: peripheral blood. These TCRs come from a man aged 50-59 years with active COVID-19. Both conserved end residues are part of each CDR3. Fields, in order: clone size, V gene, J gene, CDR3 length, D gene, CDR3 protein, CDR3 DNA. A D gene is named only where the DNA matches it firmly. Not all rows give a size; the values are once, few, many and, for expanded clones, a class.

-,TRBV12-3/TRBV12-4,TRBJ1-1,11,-,CASGGSPEAFF,TGTGCCAGCGGAGGGAGCCCTGAAGCTTTCTTT
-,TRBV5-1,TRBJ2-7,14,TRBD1,CASSRRDRSYEQYF,TGCGCCAGCAGCCGCCGGGACAGGTCCTACGAGCAGTACTTC
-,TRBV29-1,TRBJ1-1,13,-,CSVEATVNTEAFF,TGCAGCGTTGAAGCAACAGTAAACACTGAAGCTTTCTTT
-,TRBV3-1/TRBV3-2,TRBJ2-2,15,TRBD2,CASSQGLAGAGELFF,TGTGCCAGCAGCCAAGGACTAGCGGGTGCCGGGGAGCTGTTTTTT
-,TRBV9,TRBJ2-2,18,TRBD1,CASSVEFQGAKNTGELFF,TGTGCCAGCAGCGTAGAATTTCAGGGGGCCAAGAACACCGGGGAGCTGTTTTTT
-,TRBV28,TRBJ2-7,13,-,CASSSGGTYEQYF,TGTGCCAGCAGTTCTGGCGGGACCTACGAGCAGTACTTC
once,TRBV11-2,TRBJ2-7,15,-,CASSLDPGKAYEQYF,TGTGCCAGCAGCTTAGATCCAGGGAAGGCGTACGAGCAGTACTTC
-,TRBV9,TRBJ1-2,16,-,CASSALGGRTNYGYTF,TGTGCCAGCAGCGCCCTAGGGGGACGGACTAACTATGGCTACACCTTC
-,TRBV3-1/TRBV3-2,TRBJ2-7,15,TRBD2,CASSLGLAASYEQYF,TGTGCCAGCAGCCTCGGACTAGCGGCCAGCTACGAGCAGTACTTC
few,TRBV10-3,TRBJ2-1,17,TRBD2,CAISEGLAGVRSNEQFF,TGTGCCATCAGTGAGGGACTAGCGGGGGTACGCAGCAATGAGCAGTTCTTC
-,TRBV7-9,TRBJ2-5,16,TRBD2,CASSLWTSGGQETQYF,TGTGCCAGCAGCCTCTGGACTAGCGGGGGACAAGAGACCCAGTACTTC
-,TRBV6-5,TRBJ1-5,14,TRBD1,CASSTDRGLQPQHF,TGTGCCAGCAGCACGGACAGGGGGCTTCAGCCCCAGCATTTT
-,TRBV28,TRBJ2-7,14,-,CASSLSRKPYEQYF,TGTGCCAGCAGTTTATCCAGGAAACCCTACGAGCAGTACTTC
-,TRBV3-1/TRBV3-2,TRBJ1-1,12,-,CASSHGGTEAFF,TGTGCCAGCAGCCACGGAGGAACTGAAGCTTTCTTT
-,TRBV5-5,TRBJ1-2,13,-,CASSRDTAYGYTF,TGTGCCAGCAGCAGAGACACGGCCTATGGCTACACCTTC
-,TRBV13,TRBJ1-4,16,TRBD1,CASSLGTGGTNEKLFF,TGTGCCAGCAGCCTAGGGACAGGGGGTACTAATGAAAAACTGTTTTTT
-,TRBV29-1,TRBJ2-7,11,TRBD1,CSVTGAYEQYF,TGCAGCGTGACAGGGGCCTACGAGCAGTACTTC
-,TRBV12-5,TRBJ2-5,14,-,CASGLGGLQETQYF,TGTGCTAGTGGTTTGGGGGGCCTCCAAGAGACCCAGTACTTC
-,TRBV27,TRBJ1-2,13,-,CASSFNGGNGYTF,TGTGCCAGCAGTTTCAACGGGGGTAATGGCTACACCTTC
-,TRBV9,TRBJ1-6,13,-,CASSVDNNSPLHF,TGTGCCAGCAGCGTAGACAATAATTCACCCCTCCACTTT
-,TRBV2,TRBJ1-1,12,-,CASSEVRAEAFF,TGTGCCAGCAGTGAGGTCAGGGCAGAAGCTTTCTTT
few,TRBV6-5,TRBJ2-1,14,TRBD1,CAAGTGQSWAEQFF,TGTGCCGCGGGGACAGGGCAGTCTTGGGCTGAGCAGTTCTTC
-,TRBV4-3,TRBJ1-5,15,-,CASSQSGRGDQPQHF,TGCGCCAGCAGCCAAAGCGGTCGGGGGGATCAGCCCCAGCATTTT
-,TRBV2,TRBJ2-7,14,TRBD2,CASSDRTRTYEQYF,TGTGCCAGCAGTGATCGGACTAGGACCTACGAGCAGTACTTC
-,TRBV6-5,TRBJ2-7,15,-,CASRPSPEGHYEQYF,TGTGCCAGCAGGCCTTCCCCGGAGGGCCACTACGAGCAGTACTTC
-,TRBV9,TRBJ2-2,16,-,CASSVASLAAAGELFF,TGTGCCAGCAGCGTAGCTAGTCTGGCGGCGGCCGGGGAGCTGTTTTTT
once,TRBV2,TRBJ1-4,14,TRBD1,CASRGTGVNEKLFF,TGTGCCAGCAGGGGGACAGGAGTGAATGAAAAACTGTTTTTT
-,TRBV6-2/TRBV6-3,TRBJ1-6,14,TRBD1,CASSKTGENSPLHF,TGTGCCAGCAGTAAAACAGGGGAAAATTCACCCCTCCACTTT
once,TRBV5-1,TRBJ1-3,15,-,CASSLDQGSGNTIYF,TGCGCCAGCAGCTTGGATCAGGGCTCTGGAAACACCATATATTTT
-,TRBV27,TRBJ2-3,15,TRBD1,CASSKDRVYADTQYF,TGTGCCAGCAGCAAGGACAGGGTGTACGCAGATACGCAGTATTTT
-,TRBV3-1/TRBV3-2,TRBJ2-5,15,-,CASSLARAFQETQYF,TGTGCCAGCAGTCTAGCGCGGGCCTTCCAAGAGACCCAGTACTTC
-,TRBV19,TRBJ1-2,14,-,CASSLKPRNYGYTF,TGTGCCAGTAGTCTAAAACCCAGGAACTATGGCTACACCTTC
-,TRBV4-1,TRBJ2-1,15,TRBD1,CASSQGQGSYNEQFF,TGCGCCAGCAGCCAAGGACAGGGCTCCTACAATGAGCAGTTCTTC
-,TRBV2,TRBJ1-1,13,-,CASGRGASTEAFF,TGTGCCAGCGGACGGGGGGCGAGTACTGAAGCTTTCTTT
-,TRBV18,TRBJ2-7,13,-,CASSPGDMSEQYF,TGTGCCAGCTCACCAGGGGACATGTCCGAGCAGTACTTC
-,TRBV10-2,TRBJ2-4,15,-,CASKPGQLAKNIQYF,TGCGCCAGCAAACCGGGACAACTTGCCAAAAACATTCAGTACTTC